The present T cell receptor (beta chain) was sequenced within a study of T-cell reconstitution after alpha-beta-depleted transplantation in children. V shed 7 bases, J shed 3 bases, and the junction held 3 bases outside the gene matches. This CDR3 has 13 residues. Germline CDR1 reads WNHNN; CDR2 reads SYGVQD (reference sequence). During its preparation, the TCRbeta library received unique molecular identifiers. TCRdb re-derived calls from the PCR reads in MiXCR, one entry per CDR3 protein. The repertoire holds roughly 200,000 distinct CDR3 sequences, with 6.6% as singletons. Study-wide results and caveats: Several hundred expanded graft clones reportedly gave rise to the alpha-beta T cells present about two months after transplant.

This clonotype has ten or more counts. Its antigen is not identified. The origin of this receptor is a boy between 2 and 10 years old with acute lymphoblastic leukemia, due to receive a stem cell transplant. Here the sequenced sample was PBMCs, taken before TCRalphabeta/CD19-depleted stem cell transplant. V usage is TRBV10-1 and J usage is TRBJ2-3, with TRBD2 identical over 8 bases. CDR3 DNA sequence: TGCGCCAGCAATGGCGGGAGGACAGATACGCAGTATTTT. Translated: CASNGGRTDTQYF.